The next 19 T cell receptor beta chains were all read from a single sample in a study of siplizumab effects on memory and regulatory T cells. Libraries were prepared by immunoSEQ multiplex PCR; TCRdb keeps only in-frame clonotypes and omits some of them. The sample lists some 100,000 clones, more than 85% occurring once. Sequencing was done on a sample of CD4+ T cells sorted from blood. Receptors originate from a human donor in good health. Some clones in this sample may be carry-over from other donors' samples.

J is TRBJ1-1 and V is TRBV4-2; D call uncertain. This CDR3 has 16 residues. V was cut by 0 bases and J by 0 bases, with 11 bases left in between. Germline-derived CDR1 and CDR2 are LGHNA and YNFKEQ. The CDR3 reads CASSQDPTFMNTEAFF. Here the CDR3 DNA reads TGTGCCAGCAGCCAAGATCCGACCTTCATGAACACTGAAGCTTTCTTT.

The V gene is TRBV9, the J gene TRBJ1-1; TRBD1 might be the D (6 bases). The CDR3 extends over 14 amino acids. Germline values: CDR1 SGDLS, CDR2 YYNGEE. Trimming removed 0 bases at V and 6 bases at J, with 12 bases between. The CDR3 spells CASSVGHGGAEAFF. CDR3 sequence (DNA): TGTGCCAGCAGCGTAGGTCACGGGGGCGCTGAAGCTTTCTTT.

The chain carries TRBV6-6 and TRBJ2-4; 8 positions agree with TRBD1. CDR1 and CDR2 from the germline V gene are MNHNY and SVGAGI (reference sequence). Trimming cost V 6 bases and J 9 bases; bases outside gene matches: 10. This CDR3 has 14 residues. In nucleotides, the CDR3 is TGTGCCAGCAGGGTGACAGGGGATTACGGCATTCAGTACTTC. Translating it yields CASRVTGDYGIQYF.

J is TRBJ2-3 and V is TRBV19; TRBD2 aligns across 16 bases. This CDR3 spans 21 amino acids. Germline V gene lookup returns CDR1 LNHDA and CDR2 SQIVND (reference sequence). The V and J ends lost 5 bases and 2 bases, in that order; junction bases with no gene match: 16. The DNA of the CDR3 is TGTGCCAGTAGTCCAAGACCCGGGACTAGCGGGAGGGCCGGGGTCACAGATACGCAGTATTTT. Translating gives CASSPRPGTSGRAGVTDTQYF. The variable domain in full, with the rest retrieved from reference TRBV19 and TRBJ2-3, is DGGITQSPKYLFRKEGQNVTLSCEQNLNHDAMYWYRQDPGQGLRLIYYSQIVNDFQKGDIAEGYSVSREKKESFPLTVTSAQKNPTAFYLCASSPRPGTSGRAGVTDTQYFGPGTRLTVL.

This chain links TRBV14 with TRBJ2-3, with D unclear. The CDR3 covers 13 residues. Germline loops: CDR1 SGHDN, CDR2 FVKESK. Between the trimmed V and J ends, which lost 1 base and 9 bases, there was a span of 11 bases. CDR3 region: CASSQAGTQTQYF. The CDR3 DNA reads TGTGCCAGCAGCCAAGCTGGAACACAAACGCAGTATTTT.

The chain couples TRBV10-2 to TRBJ2-5, with TRBD2 matching 7 bases. Germline loops: CDR1 WSHSY, CDR2 SAAADI. The CDR3 has 13 residues. V lost 7 bases, J lost 4 bases, and 6 bases stayed unmatched. The CDR3, as DNA: TGCGCCAGCACGCGGGAGCTAGGAGAGACCCAGTACTTC. As protein: CASTRELGETQYF.

The chain carries TRBV14 and TRBJ2-1; D tentatively reads TRBD1 or TRBD2 (7 bases each). Germline V gives CDR1 SGHDN, CDR2 FVKESK. V lost 4 bases and J lost 6, with 19 bases in between. The CDR3 consists of 16 residues. The CDR3 loop reads CASSRVRGPGGNEQFF. CDR3 nucleotides: TGTGCCAGCAGCCGTGTTAGGGGGCCGGGGGGCAATGAGCAGTTCTTC.

This clone was counted a few times. This chain links TRBV20-1 with TRBJ1-1; weak D call: TRBD1 (6 bases). Germline-derived CDR1 and CDR2 are DFQATT and SNEGSKA (reference sequence). The CDR3 extends over 11 amino acids. Trimming left V 1 base short and J 10 bases short, with 10 bases between. The CDR3, as DNA: TGCAGTGCTAGAGCAGGGGATCCAGCTTTCTTT. This gives the protein CSARAGDPAFF.

V is TRBV28 and J is TRBJ2-7; D is undetermined. The V end lost 2 bases, the J end lost 2 bases, and 4 bases lay between the germline ends. Germline V gives CDR1 MDHEN, CDR2 SYDVKM. CDR3 length: 12 amino acids. CDR3 sequence reads: CASSLRAYEQYF. CDR3 DNA sequence: TGTGCCAGCAGTTTAAGAGCCTACGAGCAGTACTTC. Drawing the rest from reference TRBV28 and TRBJ2-7, the complete variable domain is DVKVTQSSRYLVKRTGEKVFLECVQDMDHENMFWYRQDPGLGLRLIYFSYDVKMKEKGDIPEGYSVSREKKERFSLILESASTNQTSMYLCASSLRAYEQYFGPGTRLTVT.

The chain has TRBV19 and TRBJ2-1; the D gene is possibly TRBD2 (7 bases). There are 17 residues in the CDR3. V lost 7 bases and J 0 bases, leaving 19 bases between the germline ends. Germline V gives CDR1 LNHDA, CDR2 SQIVND (reference sequence). CDR3: CASKGGGVADSYNEQFF. CDR3 bases: TGTGCCAGTAAGGGGGGAGGGGTTGCGGACTCCTACAATGAGCAGTTCTTC.

The rearrangement links TRBV7-9 to TRBJ2-5; D might be TRBD1 or TRBD2, each matching 6 bases. V lost 5 bases, J lost 4 bases, and 17 bases lay in between. This CDR3 contains 15 residues. CDR1 is SEHNR and CDR2 is FQNEAQ in the germline V gene (reference sequence). Here the CDR3 reads CASSQGGGGGETQYF. CDR3 sequence (DNA): TGTGCCAGCAGCCAGGGAGGAGGGGGTGGAGAGACCCAGTACTTC. Supplemented by reference TRBV7-9 and TRBJ2-5, the full variable domain reads DTGVSQNPRHKITKRGQNVTFRCDPISEHNRLYWYRQTLGQGPEFLTYFQNEAQLEKSRLLSDRFSAERPKGSFSTLEIQRTEQGDSAMYLCASSQGGGGGETQYFGPGTRLLVL.

The chain combines TRBV15 with TRBJ1-2; a weak D match, TRBD1 (6 bases). CDR3 length equals 15 residues. The germline gives CDR1 LNHNV, CDR2 YYDKDF (reference sequence). V lost 0 bases, J lost 0 bases, and 8 bases lay in between. The CDR3 region has the DNA TGTGCCACCAGCAGAGAGAGGACAGCTAACTATGGCTACACCTTC. Translation: CATSRERTANYGYTF.

The CDR3 is CASSHGNRGRSTEAFF. As DNA, the CDR3 is TGCGCCAGCAGCCATGGCAACAGGGGGAGAAGTACTGAAGCTTTCTTT. The chain employs TRBV4-1 and TRBJ1-1; 8 bases align to TRBD1. V was pared by 3 bases and J by 5 bases, with 11 bases of the junction left unmatched. This CDR3 has 16 residues. From germline, CDR1 is MGHRA and CDR2 YSYEKL.

The chain is built from TRBV7-3 and TRBJ1-2, with D tentatively TRBD1 (5 bases). Germline CDR1 and CDR2: SGHTA and FQGTGA. V was cut by 5 bases and J by 9 bases, with 13 bases left in between. The CDR3 contains 12 residues. In DNA, the CDR3 is TGTGCCAGCAGCCCAGGGCCGGGGAGCTACACCTTC. Its translation is CASSPGPGSYTF.

This rearrangement joins TRBV19 to TRBJ1-3; D gene unclear. V was shortened by 3 bases and J by 0 bases, with 6 bases between the two germline ends. There are 14 residues in the CDR3. Per the germline V gene, CDR1 is LNHDA and CDR2 is SQIVND (reference sequence). The CDR3 region is CASSIGDSGNTIYF. In DNA, the CDR3 is TGTGCCAGTAGTATTGGTGACTCTGGAAACACCATATATTTT.

The J gene is TRBJ2-7, the V gene TRBV18, with D perhaps TRBD1 (6 bases). V was cut by 4 bases and J by 2 bases, with 9 bases left in between. The CDR3 consists of 13 residues. Per the germline V gene, CDR1 is KGHSH and CDR2 is LQKENI. CDR3 coding DNA: TGTGCCAGCTCACTAAAGGGGGCCTACGAGCAGTACTTC. Protein sequence: CASSLKGAYEQYF. The whole variable domain, filled in from reference TRBV18 and TRBJ2-7, reads NAGVMQNPRHLVRRRGQEARLRCSPMKGHSHVYWYRQLPEEGLKFMVYLQKENIIDESGMPKERFSAEFPKEGPSILRIQQVVRGDSAAYFCASSLKGAYEQYFGPGTRLTVT.

CDR3 sequence reads: CASSVEGNTIYF. The CDR3 DNA follows: TGTGCCAGCAGCGTCGAGGGAAACACCATATATTTT. V usage is TRBV9 and J usage is TRBJ1-3; no definite D call. The germline CDR1 and CDR2 sequences are SGDLS and YYNGEE. The CDR3 consists of 12 residues. With 2 bases removed from V and 4 bases from J, the gap between germline ends came to 4 bases.

The genes are TRBV4-1 and TRBJ2-5, with TRBD2 identical over 14 bases. This CDR3 is 18 amino acids long. V shed 2 bases and J 3 bases; nucleotides not matched to a gene: 8. CDR1 and CDR2 from the germline V gene are MGHRA and YSYEKL. The CDR3 loop reads CASSQRGTSGSLKETQYF. DNA of the CDR3: TGCGCCAGCAGCCAAAGGGGGACTAGCGGGAGTTTAAAAGAGACCCAGTACTTC.

The J gene is TRBJ2-5, the V gene TRBV19; no reliable D call. The germline CDR1 and CDR2 sequences are LNHDA and SQIVND (reference sequence). CDR3 length: 13 residues. V was trimmed by 1 base and J by 3 bases, leaving 6 bases between them. CDR3 DNA sequence: TGTGCCAGTAGTATAGGGGTGGAAGAGACCCAGTACTTC. Translation gives CASSIGVEETQYF. Full variable domain (rest looked up from reference TRBV19 and TRBJ2-5): DGGITQSPKYLFRKEGQNVTLSCEQNLNHDAMYWYRQDPGQGLRLIYYSQIVNDFQKGDIAEGYSVSREKKESFPLTVTSAQKNPTAFYLCASSIGVEETQYFGPGTRLLVL.